The TCR beta chain under discussion was sequenced for a study of blood T cell repertoires in COVID-19 (dated by TCRdb to 2018 to 2021). Background on the whole study: Samples covering the acute and convalescent phases of COVID-19 were provided by collaborators in the United States, Italy and Spain. The prospective study material was composed of cDNA or gDNA derived from T cells, B-cell-depleted T cells, or PBMCs. Subjects who had been exposed to COVID-19, were actively infected with it, or had recovered from it provided the deeply sampled blood TCRbeta repertoires that made up the dataset. A freely available public database, intended as a resource for researchers studying the immune response to SARS-CoV-2, is where the repertoires were released. Samples were obtained from the ongoing ImmuneRACE study (first 160 participants) and from about 1,300 subjects provided by 6 global collaborators. Sample metadata almost always included a de-identified subject ID, COVID-19 status, age in years and sex. Where available, HLA class I and class II types were taken from metadata supplied by the sample provider and were not determined by assay-based typing. Study-wide findings and limitations: Clinical and demographic metadata were provided uncurated, with the amount varying by source and participant.

The immunoSEQ Assay, a bias-controlled multiplex PCR, was used to amplify TCRbeta CDR3 regions from genomic DNA. The authors processed their data as follows. Within the assay, amplification of reference gene primers was used to estimate how many nucleated cells each sample contained. To quantify the absolute abundance of each unique TCRbeta CDR3 rearrangement, sequence reads were collapsed and filtered. For each sample, productive Simpson clonality was calculated as the square root of Simpson's diversity index across productive rearrangements. Not all clones reach the TCRdb copy of this immuneACCESS table, which keeps in-frame sequences only. Checked studies attribute under half of the gap to unresolved V genes and leave the rest unexplained. Clone size and V and J calls were adopted from that table, with D and trimming inferred from the DNA. Here the sample has some 240,000 clones; about 90% occur a single time. The ten top clones hold 3% to 4% of the sample.

On this clone itself: There is no known antigen for this receptor. Base quality data are lacking; no much larger clone is found one base away.

In the prospective study, participants were roughly 18 to 90 years old, resided in about two dozen geographic areas of the United States, and were enrolled through a virtual design. In the prospective study, participants were assigned to cohorts based on the clinical history participants reported in a screening survey and a study questionnaire. Each participant in the prospective study had whole blood, serum and a nasopharyngeal or oropharyngeal swab collected by mobile phlebotomists. Participants in the prospective study had the option to provide additional blood draws and questionnaires over a roughly 2-month period. Before DNA extraction, prospective study blood samples were shipped either frozen or at room temperature. The CDR3 has 16 amino acids, counting the end cysteine and phenylalanine. Kept here is only the CDR3 DNA, which spans 48 bases and is read in frame from base 1. CDR1 and CDR2, per the germline V gene (reference sequence), are LGHDT and YNNKEL. V is cut back by 2 bases and J by 12 bases, with 10 bases in the junction unmatched.

The sequence was collected from a woman aged 40 to 49 with acute COVID-19. This receptor chain uses TRBV3-1 (or the pseudogene TRBV3-2) and TRBJ2-1, with 13 bases aligning to TRBD2. The specimen was PBMCs or T cells enriched from blood (not recorded which). Here the CDR3 is given as CASSQNPGTSGIRQFF. The base sequence is TGTGCCAGCAGCCAAAACCCCGGGACTAGCGGGATACGGCAGTTCTTC.